The sequence of this TCR beta chain was determined in a study of T cell clusters in autoimmune cytopenias. Study context: The median distinct TRB clonotype count was fewer than 3,000 per sample, from a median roughly 55,000 reads.

TRB was amplified from 250 ng of peripheral blood genomic DNA per sample. This CDR3 region has 14 residues. Germline V gene lookup returns CDR1 SQVTM and CDR2 ANQGSEA. TRB rearrangements were amplified by touch-down multiplex PCR with mixed TRB-A/B primers. TCRdb re-called the multiplex PCR reads, yielding one record per CDR3 amino acid sequence without DNA. The sample table includes thousands of distinct CDR3 sequences. This clonotype is medium-sized by frequency. The J gene is TRBJ1-1, the V gene TRBV29-1; TCRdb's D call, TRBD1, is unchecked because there is no DNA. The sample consisted of peripheral blood. The receptor's source is a human donor with an autoimmune cytopenia or autoimmune hepatitis (not recorded which). The CDR3: CSVGGVQSNTEAFF.